This passage covers 30 T cell receptor beta chains from one sample sequenced in a study of T cells in tumors after PD-1 blockade. Sequencing was performed with immunoSEQ multiplex PCR; in TCRdb, only in-frame clones are kept and a portion is missing. Of 10,000 to 15,000 clones in the sample, roughly 63% were seen once. The specimen was tumor tissue, collected before anti-PD-1 treatment. All receptors come from a human donor with basal cell carcinoma.

In this sample, this clone is medium-sized. This chain uses TRBV7-2 with TRBJ2-7; TRBD1 is a possible D gene (5 bases). The V end lost 3 bases, the J end lost 2 bases, and 8 bases lay between the germline ends. The CDR3 has 13 residues. Germline V gene data show CDR1 as SGHTA and CDR2 as FQGNSA. The CDR3 DNA sequence: TGTGCCAGCAGCTTTTCAGGGACCTACGAGCAGTACTTC. This gives the protein CASSFSGTYEQYF.

This clone is categorized as medium-sized. The chain couples TRBV3-1 (or the pseudogene TRBV3-2) to TRBJ1-5, with 7 bases lining up with TRBD1. The germline CDR1 and CDR2 sequences are LGHDT and YNNKEL (reference sequence). V trimming: 0 bases; J trimming: 6 bases; junction bases outside the gene matches: 11. The CDR3 covers 17 residues. The CDR3 coding sequence is TGTGCCAGCAGCCAAGACCCTAGGACAGGCGGAAGTCAGCCCCAGCATTTT. Translated, it gives CASSQDPRTGGSQPQHF.

This clone turned up a few times. The CDR3: CASSHGPEAFF. The CDR3 DNA follows: TGTGCCAGCAGCCACGGGCCTGAAGCTTTCTTT. This chain connects TRBV7-8 to TRBJ1-1; D not certain. The CDR3 has 11 residues. V lost 5 bases, J lost 6 bases, and 7 bases lay in between. Germline-derived CDR1 and CDR2 are SGHVS and FQNEAQ. Together with reference TRBV7-8 and TRBJ1-1, the CDR3 gives the full variable domain: GAGVSQSPRYKVAKRGQDVALRCDPISGHVSLFWYQQALGQGPEFLTYFQNEAQLDKSGLPSDRFFAERPEGSVSTLKIQRTQQEDSAVYLCASSHGPEAFFGQGTRLTVV.

The chain carries TRBV6-5 and TRBJ1-5, with TRBD1 matching over 7 bases. The CDR3 sequence is 16 residues long. CDR1 is MNHEY and CDR2 is SVGAGI in the germline V gene. J gave up 2 bases and V 4 bases, and 8 bases lay outside the gene matches. The CDR3 sequence: CASSSPRGGGNQPQHF. CDR3 sequence (DNA): TGTGCCAGCAGTTCCCCCAGGGGGGGAGGCAATCAGCCCCAGCATTTT.

The chain carries TRBV10-1 and TRBJ2-2; D may be TRBD2 (6 bases). Trimming removed 2 bases from V and 0 bases from J, with 19 bases in between. Germline-derived CDR1 and CDR2 are WNHNN and SYGVQD (reference sequence). The CDR3 is made up of 19 amino acids. In nucleotides, the CDR3 is TGCGCCAGCAGTGAGCCGGCCTGGCGGGAAAGGGCGAACACCGGGGAGCTGTTTTTT. It translates to CASSEPAWRERANTGELFF.

V is TRBV27 and J is TRBJ2-7; D may be TRBD2 (5 bases). CDR1 MNHEY and CDR2 SMNVEV come from the germline V gene (reference sequence). V lost 5 bases to trimming and J lost 2 bases, with 13 bases between them. The CDR3 sequence is 14 residues long. CDR3 DNA sequence: TGTGCCAGCAGTCTCCGGACTGACGCCTACGAGCAGTACTTC. It encodes CASSLRTDAYEQYF.

The chain is built from TRBV5-5 and TRBJ1-1; a weak D match, TRBD1 (6 bases). The V end lost 1 base, the J end lost 2 bases, and 21 bases lay between the germline ends. The germline V gene encodes CDR1 SGHKS and CDR2 YYEKEE (reference sequence). CDR3 size: 18 residues. The CDR3 bases are TGTGCCAGCAGCTTGTCGACCTGGGTCAGGGGCATCAACACTGAAGCTTTCTTT. Its protein product is CASSLSTWVRGINTEAFF.

This clone was detected a few times. Other DNA sequences in the sample encode the same CDR3. This chain uses TRBV7-2 with TRBJ2-2; TRBD2 matches 9 bases. V lost 4 bases and J lost 4; bases outside the gene matches: 4. This CDR3 is 15 amino acids long. The germline gives CDR1 SGHTA, CDR2 FQGNSA. The CDR3 DNA reads as TGTGCCAGCAGCTCTAGCGGGACGACCACCGGGGAGCTGTTTTTT. This codes for CASSSSGTTTGELFF.

This clone was seen a single time. The chain carries TRBV5-1 and TRBJ1-2, with no clear D. This CDR3 spans 11 amino acids. Trimming shortened V by 2 bases and J by 7 bases, and 6 bases separated the two germline ends. Germline lookup yields CDR1 SGHRS and CDR2 YFSETQ. The DNA of the CDR3 is TGCGCCAGCAGCTTAGAGGGTGGCTACACCTTC. This sequence encodes CASSLEGGYTF.

This clone was counted a few times. CDR3 coding DNA: TGTGCCTGGAGTCTTGGGGGCGGCGAGCAGTTCTTC. Protein: CAWSLGGGEQFF. The genes are TRBV30 and TRBJ2-1, with D perhaps matching TRBD1 (6 bases). Germline CDR1 and CDR2: GTSNPN and SVGIG (reference sequence). Deletions cut 2 bases from V and 10 bases from J, with 12 bases between. The CDR3 spans 12 residues.

The rearrangement joins TRBV5-6 to TRBJ2-7, with D unclear. The V gene lost 1 base and the J gene lost 3 bases, with 11 bases spanning the gap. Germline assignment: CDR1 SGHDT and CDR2 YYEEEE. The CDR3 has 14 amino acids. CDR3: CASSLLMGRYEQYF. DNA of the CDR3: TGTGCCAGCAGCTTGCTTATGGGCCGCTACGAGCAGTACTTC.

This chain joins TRBV10-3 and TRBJ2-7; D ambiguous. In germline, CDR1 is ENHRY, CDR2 SYGVKD. V was cut by 3 bases and J by 0 bases, with 3 bases left in between. This CDR3 region has 12 residues. The CDR3 bases are TGTGCCATCAGTGACCCCTCCTACGAGCAGTACTTC. Amino acid sequence: CAISDPSYEQYF.

By its share, this clone is medium-sized. The rearrangement links TRBV24-1 to TRBJ1-1; 11 nucleotides align to TRBD1. The CDR3 length is 14 residues. The V segment lost 5 bases and the J segment 4 bases; nucleotides outside the gene matches: 2. Per the germline V gene, CDR1 is KGHDR and CDR2 is SFDVKD. The DNA for the CDR3 is TGTGCCACCAGTGGTGGGACAGGGGGCACTGAAGCTTTCTTT. It specifies CATSGGTGGTEAFF.

The V call is TRBV30, the J call TRBJ1-1, with D perhaps matching TRBD1 (5 bases). Germline values: CDR1 GTSNPN, CDR2 SVGIG (reference sequence). The CDR3 runs 12 residues. V lost 3 bases, J lost 9 bases, and 14 bases lay in between. In DNA, the CDR3 is TGTGCCTGGAGCCGGGGCCATGGGAAAGCTTTCTTT. Protein: CAWSRGHGKAFF.

By share, this clone ranks as large. V and J are TRBV27 and TRBJ2-7; a possible D gene is TRBD2 (5 bases). Per the germline V gene, CDR1 is MNHEY and CDR2 is SMNVEV (reference sequence). Trimming pared 3 bases from V and 5 bases from J, leaving 17 bases between. The CDR3 sequence is 15 residues long. The CDR3 region has the DNA TGTGCCAGCAGTTTCAGCGGCAGGAGTAGAAACGAGCAGTACTTC. Translated: CASSFSGRSRNEQYF.

The V and J genes are TRBV27 and TRBJ1-2; D unresolved. The germline gives CDR1 MNHEY, CDR2 SMNVEV (reference sequence). Trimming shortened V by 3 bases and J by 5 bases, and 13 bases separated the two germline ends. This CDR3 contains 14 residues. The chain's CDR3 is CASSFTGSTYGYTF. Here the CDR3 DNA reads TGTGCCAGCAGTTTTACGGGATCCACGTATGGCTACACCTTC.

In its sample, this clone is medium-sized. The genes are TRBV5-6 and TRBJ2-7, with TRBD2 matching over 8 bases. The CDR3 is 14 amino acids. After removal of 0 bases from V and 6 bases from J, the junction contained 5 bases not matched to a gene. Germline CDR1 and CDR2: SGHDT and YYEEEE. As DNA, the CDR3 is TGTGCCAGCAGCTTGGCGGGACTAGGTGGCGAGCAGTACTTC. As protein: CASSLAGLGGEQYF.

The chain has TRBV6-5 and TRBJ1-4; 9 nucleotides align to TRBD1. CDR1 and CDR2 (germline): MNHEY, SVGAGI. J was trimmed by 6 bases and V by 7 bases; bases with no gene match: 3. The CDR3 sequence is 13 residues long. CDR3 in DNA: TGTGCCAGCAACCGGGACAGGGATGAAAAACTGTTTTTT. Amino acids: CASNRDRDEKLFF.

The table lists this clone with a few counts. The V call is TRBV20-1, the J call TRBJ2-3; TRBD2 agrees at 7 bases. The CDR3 consists of 15 residues. Losses at the gene ends were 3 bases for V and 2 bases for J; bases not matched to a gene: 8. Germline V gene lookup returns CDR1 DFQATT and CDR2 SNEGSKA (reference sequence). The CDR3 DNA follows: TGCAGTGCTAGTGGATCTAGCGGTTTCACAGATACGCAGTATTTT. Encoded protein: CSASGSSGFTDTQYF.

The rearrangement joins TRBV2 to TRBJ2-7; the D call may be TRBD1 or TRBD2 (6 bases each). Trimming removed 7 bases from V and 7 bases from J, with 20 bases in between. CDR3 length: 14 amino acids. Germline loops: CDR1 SNHLY, CDR2 FYNNEI. CDR3 loop: CASKPGEVLREQYF. The DNA of the CDR3 is TGTGCCAGCAAGCCAGGGGAGGTCTTGAGGGAGCAGTACTTC.

This clone was detected only a few times. Written as DNA, the CDR3 is TGTGCCAGCAGCTCCAGGGACAGGGGGAAGGGCAATGAGCAGTTCTTC. Protein product: CASSSRDRGKGNEQFF. V is TRBV11-1 and J is TRBJ2-1; 11 positions match TRBD1. The CDR3 contains 16 residues. The germline V gene encodes CDR1 SGHAT and CDR2 FQDESV (reference sequence). The J segment lost 6 bases and the V segment lost 4 bases, leaving 8 bases of the junction unmatched. Supplemented by reference TRBV11-1 and TRBJ2-1, the full variable domain reads EAEVAQSPRYKITEKSQAVAFWCDPISGHATLYWYRQILGQGPELLVQFQDESVVDDSQLPKDRFSAERLKGVDSTLKIQPAELGDSAMYLCASSSRDRGKGNEQFFGPGTRLTVL.

The genes are TRBV6-4 and TRBJ2-1; TRBD1 or TRBD2 may be the D gene (5 bases each). The CDR3 covers 14 residues. Trimming left V 6 bases short and J 3 bases short, with 12 bases between. CDR1 is MRHNA and CDR2 is SNTAGT in the germline V gene. CDR3 nucleotides: TGTGCCAGCAGCCGGGACCCCCTCTACAATGAGCAGTTCTTC. Its protein product is CASSRDPLYNEQFF.

This rearrangement joins TRBV7-8 to TRBJ2-1, with D unresolved. This CDR3 spans 14 amino acids. Deletions cut 3 bases from V and 9 bases from J, with 15 bases between. Per the germline V gene, CDR1 is SGHVS and CDR2 is FQNEAQ. This chain's CDR3 is CASSFDKASGEQFF. CDR3 bases: TGTGCCAGCAGCTTCGATAAGGCCTCGGGTGAGCAGTTCTTC.

This clone was detected only a few times. The chain combines TRBV27 with TRBJ2-2; TRBD1 aligns across 9 bases. The junction had 3 bases not matched to a gene; V was cut back by 4 bases and J by 3 bases. The CDR3 has 15 amino acids. In germline, CDR1 is MNHEY, CDR2 SMNVEV (reference sequence). CDR3 protein: CASSSTGGHTGELFF. The DNA for the CDR3 is TGTGCCAGCAGTTCGACAGGGGGTCACACCGGGGAGCTGTTTTTT.

This sequence joins TRBV28 and TRBJ2-7; D is unresolved. Trimming removed 10 bases from V and 7 bases from J, with 14 bases in between. The CDR3 spans 11 residues. In germline, CDR1 is MDHEN, CDR2 SYDVKM. The CDR3: CATHRMREQYF. The CDR3 nucleotides are TGTGCCACTCATCGGATGCGGGAGCAGTACTTC.

V is TRBV11-2 and J is TRBJ2-3, with 9 bases matching TRBD2. Looked up from germline, CDR1 is SGHAT and CDR2 is FQNNGV. J was trimmed by 4 bases and V by 6 bases; bases with no gene match: 5. The CDR3 extends over 14 amino acids. The CDR3 protein is CASRPGLASDTQYF. CDR3 nucleotides: TGTGCCAGCAGACCGGGACTAGCATCAGATACGCAGTATTTT. The whole variable domain, remainder taken from reference TRBV11-2 and TRBJ2-3, is EAGVAQSPRYKIIEKRQSVAFWCNPISGHATLYWYQQILGQGPKLLIQFQNNGVVDDSQLPKDRFSAERLKGVDSTLKIQPAKLEDSAVYLCASRPGLASDTQYFGPGTRLTVL.

In this sample, this clone turned up a few times. J is TRBJ2-3 and V is TRBV19; D is uncertain. The CDR3 spans 13 residues. The germline V and J ends were trimmed by 2 bases and 6 bases, with 9 bases remaining between them. CDR1 is LNHDA and CDR2 is SQIVND in the germline V gene (reference sequence). DNA for the CDR3: TGTGCCAGTAGTATAACAGCGTCGGATACGCAGTATTTT. Protein product: CASSITASDTQYF.

This chain joins TRBV6-1 and TRBJ1-1, with TRBD1 as a possible D gene (6 bases). Trimming took 2 bases from V and 3 from J, leaving 13 bases between them. CDR1 and CDR2 from the germline V gene are MNHNS and SASEGT. This CDR3 comprises 15 residues. The CDR3 DNA is TGTGCCAGCAGTGAATCGGGGGCGAGCCACACTGAAGCTTTCTTT. Translating gives CASSESGASHTEAFF.

On this clone: Other DNA sequences in the sample encode the same CDR3. J is TRBJ2-6 and V is TRBV7-2, with TRBD2 matching 9 bases. This CDR3 comprises 18 residues. CDR1 SGHTA and CDR2 FQGNSA come from the germline V gene. Germline trimming cut 4 bases from V and 4 bases from J; bases unmatched to any gene: 11. CDR3 coding DNA: TGTGCCAGCAGCTACGGACTCGCGGGGGGGGCAGGGGCCAACGTCCTGACTTTC. This encodes CASSYGLAGGAGANVLTF.

The sample holds one count of this clone. The genes are TRBV21-1 and TRBJ1-2. TRBV21-1 is a documented pseudogene. This CDR3 contains 18 residues. CDR3 amino acids: CARERWADTGRRNYGYTF. DNA of the CDR3: TGTGCCAGAGAGAGGTGGGCCGATACCGGGCGTCGCAACTATGGCTACACCTTC.